This T cell receptor beta chain was captured by sequencing in a study of T cells after posttransplantation cyclophosphamide. General observations from the study: Blood and skin or GI T cell repertoires showed limited TRB overlap. Later blood repertoires were often dominated by clones from the donor CD8+ memory compartment. After PTCy, TRB diversity resembled that of CNI/methotrexate controls.

Assay used: immunoSEQ multiplex PCR; TCRdb lists only in-frame clones, some missing. The specimen has 4,500 to 5,500 clones, none found just once. This clone was counted at least ten times. Its specificity is unknown. The V and J ends lost 7 bases and 5 bases respectively, with 17 bases between them. The CDR3 is 14 amino acids. Germline CDR1 reads SGHDN; CDR2 reads FVKESK. Cyclophosphamide on days +3 and +4 followed busulfan-fludarabine conditioning and a marrow graft. Sequenced material: PBMCs, taken after allogeneic stem cell transplant with posttransplant cyclophosphamide. The receptor was derived from a female patient in her thirties or forties who received an allogeneic stem cell transplant from an unrelated donor, was CMV-positive, and had acute and chronic GVHD. Among the T cells, some may be from the graft donor. This rearrangement joins TRBV14 to TRBJ1-1; no definite D call. The CDR3 sequence is CASTASVSGTEAFF. As DNA, the CDR3 is TGTGCCAGCACCGCTAGCGTATCGGGGACTGAAGCTTTCTTT.